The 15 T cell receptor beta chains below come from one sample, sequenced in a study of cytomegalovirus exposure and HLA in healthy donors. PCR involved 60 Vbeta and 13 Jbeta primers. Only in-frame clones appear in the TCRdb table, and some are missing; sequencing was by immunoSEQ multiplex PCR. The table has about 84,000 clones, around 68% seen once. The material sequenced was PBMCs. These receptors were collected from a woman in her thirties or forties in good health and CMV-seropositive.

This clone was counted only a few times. As DNA, the CDR3 is TGTGCCAGCGGCAGAGGGGGCAGCGAGCAGTACTTC. The encoded protein is CASGRGGSEQYF. V gene TRBV27 combines with J gene TRBJ2-7; 7 nucleotides align to TRBD1. Trimming at V came to 8 bases and at J to 6 bases, leaving 7 bases not matched to a gene. Germline CDR1 reads MNHEY; CDR2 reads SMNVEV (reference sequence). This CDR3 has 12 amino acids.

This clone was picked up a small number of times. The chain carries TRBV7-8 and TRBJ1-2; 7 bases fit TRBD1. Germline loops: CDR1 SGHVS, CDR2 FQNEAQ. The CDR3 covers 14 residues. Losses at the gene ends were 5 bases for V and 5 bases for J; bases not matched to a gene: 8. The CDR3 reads CASSPDRTTYGYTF. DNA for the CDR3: TGTGCCAGCAGCCCGGACAGGACTACTTATGGCTACACCTTC.

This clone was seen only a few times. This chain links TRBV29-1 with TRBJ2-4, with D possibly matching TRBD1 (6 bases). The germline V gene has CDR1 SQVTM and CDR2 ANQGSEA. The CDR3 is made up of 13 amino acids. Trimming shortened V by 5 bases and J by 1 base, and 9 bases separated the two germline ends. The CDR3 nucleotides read TGCAGCGTTAGGGGGTTCGCCAAAAACATTCAGTACTTC. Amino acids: CSVRGFAKNIQYF.

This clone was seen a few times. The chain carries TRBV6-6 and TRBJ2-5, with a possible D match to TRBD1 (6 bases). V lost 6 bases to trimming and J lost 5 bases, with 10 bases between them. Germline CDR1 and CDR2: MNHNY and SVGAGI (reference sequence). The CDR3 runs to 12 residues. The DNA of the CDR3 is TGTGCCAGCAGAATAACAGGGGAGACCCAGTACTTC. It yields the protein CASRITGETQYF.

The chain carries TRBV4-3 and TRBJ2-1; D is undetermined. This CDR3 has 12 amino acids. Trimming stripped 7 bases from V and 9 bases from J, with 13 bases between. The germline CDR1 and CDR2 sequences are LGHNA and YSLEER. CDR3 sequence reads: CASTTAAGEQFF. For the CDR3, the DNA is TGCGCCAGCACCACCGCGGCCGGTGAGCAGTTCTTC.

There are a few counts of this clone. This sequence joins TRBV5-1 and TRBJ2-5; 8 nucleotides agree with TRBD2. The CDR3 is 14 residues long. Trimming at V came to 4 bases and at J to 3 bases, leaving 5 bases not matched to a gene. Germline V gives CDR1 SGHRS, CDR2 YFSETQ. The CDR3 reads CASSPSGGKETQYF. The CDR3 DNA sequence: TGCGCCAGCAGCCCAAGCGGGGGAAAAGAGACCCAGTACTTC.

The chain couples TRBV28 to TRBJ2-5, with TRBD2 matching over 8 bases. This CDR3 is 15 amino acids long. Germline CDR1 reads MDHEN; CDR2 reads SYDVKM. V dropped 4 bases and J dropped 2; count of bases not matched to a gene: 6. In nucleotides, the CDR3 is TGTGCCAGCAGTTCCGCCTTAGCGGGGCAAGAGACCCAGTACTTC. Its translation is CASSSALAGQETQYF.

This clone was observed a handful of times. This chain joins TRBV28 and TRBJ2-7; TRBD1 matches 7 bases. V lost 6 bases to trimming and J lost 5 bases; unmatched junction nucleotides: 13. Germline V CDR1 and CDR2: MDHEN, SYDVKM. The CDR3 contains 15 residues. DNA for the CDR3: TGTGCCAGCAGCCACCACGAAGGGGGCAGGGACGAGCAGTACTTC. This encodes CASSHHEGGRDEQYF.

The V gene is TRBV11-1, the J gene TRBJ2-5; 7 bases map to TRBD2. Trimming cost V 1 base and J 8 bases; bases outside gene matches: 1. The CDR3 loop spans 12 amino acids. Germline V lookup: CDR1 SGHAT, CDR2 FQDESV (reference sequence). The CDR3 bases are TGTGCCAGCAGCTTAGGGGGGGGAACCCAGTACTTC. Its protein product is CASSLGGGTQYF.

The CDR3 reads CASTRVRNQPQHF. The CDR3 region has the DNA TGTGCCAGCACCAGGGTGCGCAATCAGCCCCAGCATTTT. The chain combines TRBV28 with TRBJ1-5; possible D gene TRBD1, 5 bases. CDR1 and CDR2 from the germline V gene are MDHEN and SYDVKM. V was shortened by 7 bases and J by 2 bases, with 9 bases between the two germline ends. This CDR3 contains 13 residues.

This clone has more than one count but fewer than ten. The DNA for the CDR3 is TGTGCCAGCAGCCCGCGCGGGGGTTGGGGGGGCCTCCCCCCAGATACGCAGTATTTT. Protein: CASSPRGGWGGLPPDTQYF. The V call is TRBV11-3, the J call TRBJ2-3; D perhaps matches TRBD2 (7 bases). V was clipped by 5 bases and J by 4 bases, with 28 bases between them. There are 19 residues in the CDR3. The V gene's germline CDR1 is SGHNT and CDR2 YENEEA. Together with reference TRBV11-3 and TRBJ2-3, the CDR3 gives the full variable domain: EAGVVQSPRYKIIEKKQPVAFWCNPISGHNTLYWYLQNLGQGPELLIRYENEEAVDDSQLPKDRFSAERLKGVDSTLKIQPAELGDSAVYLCASSPRGGWGGLPPDTQYFGPGTRLTVL.

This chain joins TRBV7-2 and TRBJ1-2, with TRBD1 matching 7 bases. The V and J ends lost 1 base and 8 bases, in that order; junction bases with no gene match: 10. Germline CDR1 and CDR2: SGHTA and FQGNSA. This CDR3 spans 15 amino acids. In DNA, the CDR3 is TGTGCCAGCAGCTTAGTAACAGGGGCATTTAGCGGCTACACCTTC. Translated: CASSLVTGAFSGYTF. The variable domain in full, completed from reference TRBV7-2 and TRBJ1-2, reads GAGVSQSPSNKVTEKGKDVELRCDPISGHTALYWYRQSLGQGLEFLIYFQGNSAPDKSGLPSDRFSAERTGGSVSTLTIQRTQQEDSAVYLCASSLVTGAFSGYTFGSGTRLTVV.

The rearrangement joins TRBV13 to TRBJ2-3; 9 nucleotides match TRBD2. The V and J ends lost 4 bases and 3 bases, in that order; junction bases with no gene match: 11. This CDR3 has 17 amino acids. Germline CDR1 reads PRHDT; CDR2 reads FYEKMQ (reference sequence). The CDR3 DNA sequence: TGTGCCAGCAGCTCCGACAGTAGCGGGAGTGGAACAGATACGCAGTATTTT. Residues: CASSSDSSGSGTDTQYF.

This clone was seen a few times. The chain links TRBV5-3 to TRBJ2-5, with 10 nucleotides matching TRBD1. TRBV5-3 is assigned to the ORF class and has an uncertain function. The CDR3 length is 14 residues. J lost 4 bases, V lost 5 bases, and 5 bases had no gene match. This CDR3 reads CARSYRTGGETQYF. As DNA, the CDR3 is TGTGCCAGAAGTTACCGGACAGGGGGAGAGACCCAGTACTTC.

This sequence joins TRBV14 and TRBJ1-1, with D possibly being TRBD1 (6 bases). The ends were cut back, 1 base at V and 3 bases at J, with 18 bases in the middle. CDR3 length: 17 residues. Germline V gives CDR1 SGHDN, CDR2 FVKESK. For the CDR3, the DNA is TGTGCCAGCAGCCAAGGGGAGGGGGGGCGCGACGACACTGAAGCTTTCTTT. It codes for CASSQGEGGRDDTEAFF.